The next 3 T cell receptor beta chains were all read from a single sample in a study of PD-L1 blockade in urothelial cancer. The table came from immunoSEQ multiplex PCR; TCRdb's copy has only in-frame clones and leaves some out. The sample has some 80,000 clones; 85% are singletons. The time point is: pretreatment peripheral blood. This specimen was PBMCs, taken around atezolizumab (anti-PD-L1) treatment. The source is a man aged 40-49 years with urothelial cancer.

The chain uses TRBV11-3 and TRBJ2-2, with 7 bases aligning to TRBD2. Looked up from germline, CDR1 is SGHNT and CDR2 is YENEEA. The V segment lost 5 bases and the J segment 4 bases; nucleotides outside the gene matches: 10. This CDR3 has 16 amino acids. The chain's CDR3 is CASSPGGGRSTGELFF. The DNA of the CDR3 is TGTGCCAGCAGCCCGGGTGGCGGGAGATCCACCGGGGAGCTGTTTTTT.

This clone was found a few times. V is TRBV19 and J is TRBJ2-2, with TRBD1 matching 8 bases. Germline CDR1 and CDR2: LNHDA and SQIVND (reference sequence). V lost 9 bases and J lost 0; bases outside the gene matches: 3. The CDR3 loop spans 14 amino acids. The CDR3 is CASQGAANTGELFF. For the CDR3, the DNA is TGTGCCAGCCAGGGGGCCGCGAACACCGGGGAGCTGTTTTTT. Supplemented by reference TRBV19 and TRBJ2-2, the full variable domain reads DGGITQSPKYLFRKEGQNVTLSCEQNLNHDAMYWYRQDPGQGLRLIYYSQIVNDFQKGDIAEGYSVSREKKESFPLTVTSAQKNPTAFYLCASQGAANTGELFFGEGSRLTVL.

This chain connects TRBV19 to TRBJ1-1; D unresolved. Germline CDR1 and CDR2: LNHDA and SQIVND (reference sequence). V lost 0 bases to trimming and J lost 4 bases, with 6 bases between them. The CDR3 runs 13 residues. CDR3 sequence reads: CASSIDPSTEAFF. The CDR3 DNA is TGTGCCAGTAGTATAGATCCCAGCACTGAAGCTTTCTTT.